A single sample gave rise to the 22 T cell receptor beta chains below, sequenced in a study of T cells after posttransplantation cyclophosphamide. Clones were read by immunoSEQ multiplex PCR, and TCRdb kept only the in-frame ones, dropping some. The sample presents approximately 35,000 clones, none singletons. Specimen: PBMCs. The source of these receptors is a woman in her thirties in good health and a related stem cell transplant donor.

V and J are TRBV27 and TRBJ2-5, with 10 positions matching TRBD2. The CDR3 runs 15 residues. With 10 bases clipped from V and 4 bases from J, the junction kept 12 bases outside the gene matches. Germline V CDR1 and CDR2: MNHEY, SMNVEV (reference sequence). The CDR3, as DNA: TGTGCCATAGAGCGGGCTAGCGGGGGATCAGAGACCCAGTACTTC. It encodes CAIERASGGSETQYF.

This clone appeared many times. The rearrangement links TRBV11-2 to TRBJ1-1; a weak D match, TRBD1 (5 bases). V gave up 2 bases and J gave up 1 base, with 8 bases separating them. Germline V lookup: CDR1 SGHAT, CDR2 FQNNGV. The length of the CDR3 is 14 residues. The CDR3 DNA reads TGTGCCAGCAGCTTACAGGGTCCGAACACTGAAGCTTTCTTT. Translation gives CASSLQGPNTEAFF.

In this sample, this clone turned up many times. The rearrangement uses TRBV7-9 and TRBJ1-1, with a weak D call TRBD1 (6 bases). The CDR3 totals 14 residues. V was cut by 5 bases and J by 4 bases, with 14 bases left in between. CDR1 is SEHNR, CDR2 FQNEAQ, per germline (reference sequence). CDR3 residues: CASSGSGGPTEAFF. CDR3 bases: TGTGCCAGCAGCGGAAGCGGGGGGCCCACTGAAGCTTTCTTT.

The table lists this clone with many counts. The chain joins TRBV9 to TRBJ2-7; 10 bases are shared with TRBD1. The V gene end was trimmed by 0 bases and the J gene end by 3 bases; junction bases not matched to a gene: 3. CDR3 length: 15 residues. Germline V lookup: CDR1 SGDLS, CDR2 YYNGEE. The CDR3 bases are TGTGCCAGCAGCGTAGGGACAGGGGGAGGCTACGAGCAGTACTTC. Translated: CASSVGTGGGYEQYF.

The table lists this clone with many counts. The chain has TRBV6-1 and TRBJ1-1; 8 bases are shared with TRBD1. V was pared by 6 bases and J by 0 bases, with 6 bases of the junction left unmatched. This CDR3 has 15 amino acids. Germline-derived CDR1 and CDR2 are MNHNS and SASEGT. CDR3 region: CASRDRAKMNTEAFF. Written as DNA, the CDR3 is TGTGCCAGCAGGGACAGGGCCAAAATGAACACTGAAGCTTTCTTT.

In this sample, this clone turned up many times. The chain has TRBV5-8 and TRBJ1-1; perhaps TRBD1 as D (6 bases). This CDR3 is built from 14 residues. V lost 6 bases and J lost 2, with 14 bases in between. Germline loops: CDR1 SGHTS, CDR2 YDEGEE. DNA for the CDR3: TGTGCCAGCATCTCTTACAGGGCAAACACTGAAGCTTTCTTT. Translating it yields CASISYRANTEAFF.

This clone is medium-sized in the sample. The rearrangement links TRBV10-3 to TRBJ1-4; TRBD1 is a possible D gene (6 bases). V lost 11 bases, J lost 0 bases, and 13 bases lay in between. This CDR3 contains 14 residues. The germline CDR1 and CDR2 sequences are ENHRY and SYGVKD. CDR3 coding DNA: TGTGCCTCACGGGACATTGCAACTAATGAAAAACTGTTTTTT. Its protein product is CASRDIATNEKLFF.

This clone turned up a few times. V and J are TRBV6-1 and TRBJ1-1; 11 positions match TRBD1. Germline trimming cut 2 bases from V and 4 bases from J; bases unmatched to any gene: 3. Germline V CDR1 and CDR2: MNHNS, SASEGT. This CDR3 comprises 15 residues. The CDR3 nucleotides read TGTGCCAGCAGTGAAATCGGGACAGGGGGCACTGAAGCTTTCTTT. Translation gives CASSEIGTGGTEAFF.

This clone was found a few times. The gene calls are TRBV29-1 and TRBJ1-2; the D is unclear. Germline values: CDR1 SQVTM, CDR2 ANQGSEA. Trimming took off 4 bases at V and 5 bases at J, with 8 bases between the two ends. The CDR3 totals 11 residues. The CDR3 DNA reads TGCAGCGTTGGAAACAGATATGGCTACACCTTC. Translation: CSVGNRYGYTF.

The CDR3: CASSLADYSKETQYF. The CDR3 nucleotides read TGTGCCAGCAGCTTGGCCGACTACTCAAAAGAGACCCAGTACTTC. This chain links TRBV5-4 with TRBJ2-5, with D maybe TRBD2 (5 bases). The CDR3 consists of 15 residues. V lost 0 bases, J lost 3 bases, and 12 bases lay in between. Germline CDR1 and CDR2: SGHNT and YYREEE (reference sequence).

There are many counts of this clone. The CDR3 sequence is CASSLSGGRTDTQYF. DNA of the CDR3: TGTGCCAGCAGCTTATCGGGTGGAAGGACAGATACGCAGTATTTT. The V call is TRBV7-9, the J call TRBJ2-3; no reliable D call. The CDR3 contains 15 residues. Trimming stripped 2 bases from V and 3 bases from J, with 12 bases between. Per germline, CDR1 SEHNR and CDR2 FQNEAQ (reference sequence).

This chain uses TRBV30 with TRBJ2-2; weak D call: TRBD2 (6 bases). CDR1 and CDR2 (germline): GTSNPN, SVGIG (reference sequence). The V and J ends lost 5 bases and 4 bases respectively, with 11 bases between them. The CDR3 has 13 residues. In DNA form, the CDR3 reads TGTGCCTGGTCCTGGGGGGTCACCGGGGAGCTGTTTTTT. It is translated as CAWSWGVTGELFF.

This clone was counted many times. This sequence joins TRBV9 and TRBJ1-4; a possible D gene is TRBD1 (6 bases). V was clipped by 0 bases and J by 8 bases, with 11 bases between them. CDR3 length equals 14 residues. Germline CDR1 and CDR2: SGDLS and YYNGEE. The CDR3 spells CASSVAQGGEKLFF. The DNA for the CDR3 is TGTGCCAGCAGCGTAGCACAGGGTGGAGAAAAACTGTTTTTT.

This clone has a count of ten or more. The V gene is TRBV6-2 or TRBV6-3, the J gene TRBJ2-1, with 10 bases that match TRBD1. Germline lookup yields CDR1 MNHEY and CDR2 SVGEGT. Trimming cost V 6 bases and J 7 bases; bases outside gene matches: 9. The CDR3 runs 15 residues. The CDR3 sequence is CASSTRDRGTNEQFF. CDR3 sequence (DNA): TGTGCCAGCAGCACACGGGACAGGGGAACGAATGAGCAGTTCTTC.

This clone has ten or more counts. J is TRBJ2-1 and V is TRBV10-1, with 7 bases that match TRBD2. CDR3 length: 15 residues. Germline values: CDR1 WNHNN, CDR2 SYGVQD (reference sequence). Trimming cost V 7 bases and J 6 bases; bases outside gene matches: 12. The CDR3 spells CASTQGLADSNEQFF. CDR3 sequence (DNA): TGCGCCAGCACCCAAGGGCTAGCGGACTCCAATGAGCAGTTCTTC.

At least ten counts were recorded for this clone. The chain links TRBV6-6 to TRBJ2-5, with 7 bases matching TRBD2. Losses at the gene ends were 2 bases for V and 3 bases for J; bases not matched to a gene: 9. This CDR3 has 16 residues. Germline V gene sequence: CDR1 MNHNY, CDR2 SVGAGI (reference sequence). CDR3 nucleotide sequence: TGTGCCAGCAGTTACAGTGTTCTAGCGGTCGAAGAGACCCAGTACTTC. It specifies CASSYSVLAVEETQYF.

This clone was recorded many times. The J gene is TRBJ2-7, the V gene TRBV28, with TRBD2 as a possible D gene (6 bases). Between the trimmed V and J ends, which lost 2 bases and 3 bases, there was a span of 11 bases. The CDR3 consists of 14 residues. From germline, CDR1 is MDHEN and CDR2 SYDVKM. In nucleotides, the CDR3 is TGTGCCAGCAGTTTAGGGTCGGGGGACTACGAGCAGTACTTC. Amino acids: CASSLGSGDYEQYF.

There are a few counts of this clone. The chain has TRBV6-5 and TRBJ1-2; 9 bases are shared with TRBD1. The germline gives CDR1 MNHEY, CDR2 SVGAGI. This CDR3 contains 13 residues. Losses at the gene ends were 6 bases for V and 8 bases for J; bases not matched to a gene: 7. The CDR3 bases are TGTGCCAGCAGACGGGACAGGGCTTACGGCTACACCTTC. Protein sequence: CASRRDRAYGYTF.

In this sample, this clone turned up many times. This chain links TRBV25-1 with TRBJ2-1, with 14 bases that match TRBD2. There are 15 residues in the CDR3. From germline, CDR1 is MGHDK and CDR2 SYGVNS. With V trimmed by 6 bases and J by 8 bases, 6 bases remained unmatched. CDR3 sequence: CASRATSGGVDEQFF. The DNA for the CDR3 is TGTGCCAGCAGAGCGACTAGCGGGGGGGTAGATGAGCAGTTCTTC.

This clone has at least ten counts. V gene TRBV19 combines with J gene TRBJ1-2; 7 positions match TRBD1. V lost 6 bases and J lost 3; bases outside the gene matches: 4. CDR1 and CDR2 from the germline V gene are LNHDA and SQIVND (reference sequence). This CDR3 is 13 amino acids long. CDR3 in amino acids: CASSAGTDYGYTF. The DNA for the CDR3 is TGTGCCAGTAGCGCCGGGACAGACTATGGCTACACCTTC.

This clone was seen repeatedly, ten times or more. The V and J genes are TRBV24-1 and TRBJ2-7; 7 bases fit TRBD1. With V trimmed by 4 bases and J by 5 bases, 10 bases remained unmatched. Germline CDR1 KGHDR, CDR2 SFDVKD. CDR3 length: 15 amino acids. The CDR3 reads CATSESGQSIHEQYF. The CDR3 DNA follows: TGTGCCACCAGTGAATCGGGACAGTCGATCCACGAGCAGTACTTC.

This clone was recorded a few times. This chain connects TRBV7-2 to TRBJ2-2, with a tentative D call TRBD2 (5 bases). Germline V gene sequence: CDR1 SGHTA, CDR2 FQGNSA. The V and J ends lost 4 bases and 1 base respectively, with 10 bases between them. This CDR3 region has 15 residues. The CDR3 reads CASSSGSLNTGELFF. The CDR3 DNA follows: TGTGCCAGCAGCTCGGGGAGTTTGAACACCGGGGAGCTGTTTTTT.